A single sample is the source of the 17 T cell receptor beta chains below, sequenced in a study of T cell repertoires in cytomegalovirus infection. Via MiXCR, TCRdb re-called the reads, giving one row per CDR3 protein. Of over 200,000 distinct CDR3 sequences in the sample, roughly 13% were seen once. Input material: PBMCs. The source of these receptors is a human donor in good health (CMV status not recorded). Some clones in this sample may be carry-over from other donors' samples.

The chain has TRBV14 and TRBJ1-2, with 9 bases identical to TRBD1. The V gene's germline CDR1 is SGHDN and CDR2 FVKESK. V trimming: 4 bases; J trimming: 8 bases; junction bases outside the gene matches: 11. CDR3 length equals 15 residues. CDR3 sequence: CASSLTLQGAIGYTF. The CDR3 coding sequence is TGTGCCAGCAGCCTCACATTACAGGGGGCGATCGGCTACACCTTC.

This clonotype was picked up many times. The chain couples TRBV10-3 to TRBJ2-1, with TRBD2 matching 7 bases. The CDR3 has 15 amino acids. Looked up from germline, CDR1 is ENHRY and CDR2 is SYGVKD. V lost 0 bases to trimming and J lost 7 bases; unmatched junction nucleotides: 6. CDR3 sequence (DNA): TGTGCCATCAGTGAGTCGGTAGCGGGTAGGAATGAGCAGTTCTTC. This translates into CAISESVAGRNEQFF.

This clonotype was detected a few times. The chain carries TRBV28 and TRBJ2-7; tentatively, D is TRBD2 (5 bases). The CDR3 is 18 amino acids. V was cut by 7 bases and J by 1 base, with 26 bases left in between. Germline V gives CDR1 MDHEN, CDR2 SYDVKM. The CDR3 DNA reads TGTGCCAGCACCCCTTTCATCGGTGTCCAGCGGATTTCCTACGAGCAGTACTTC. Amino acids: CASTPFIGVQRISYEQYF.

V and J are TRBV4-2 and TRBJ2-1; TRBD1 matches 8 bases. CDR3 length: 16 amino acids. Germline lookup yields CDR1 LGHNA and CDR2 YNFKEQ. V was pared by 0 bases and J by 8 bases, with 9 bases of the junction left unmatched. The CDR3 spells CASSQDKTGAEDEQFF. The CDR3 coding sequence is TGTGCCAGCAGCCAAGACAAGACAGGGGCGGAGGATGAGCAGTTCTTC.

This clonotype occurred many times. The chain employs TRBV12-3 or TRBV12-4 and TRBJ1-4; D is perhaps TRBD1 (6 bases). V was trimmed by 3 bases and J by 8 bases, leaving 13 bases between them. There are 14 residues in the CDR3. CDR3 DNA: TGTGCCAGCAGTTTCGGGACATGGGACGAAAAACTGTTTTTT. It is translated as CASSFGTWDEKLFF.

This clonotype was picked up a small number of times. This chain connects TRBV29-1 to TRBJ2-5, with D perhaps TRBD1 (5 bases). The germline V gene encodes CDR1 SQVTM and CDR2 ANQGSEA. The CDR3 loop spans 15 amino acids. V was pared by 0 bases and J by 0 bases, with 11 bases between. This chain's CDR3 is CSVEDSVTDQETQYF. The CDR3 DNA reads as TGCAGCGTTGAAGATTCTGTGACAGACCAAGAGACCCAGTACTTC.

This clonotype was detected a few times. This chain connects TRBV5-4 to TRBJ2-7; tentatively, D is TRBD2 (5 bases). CDR3 size: 13 residues. V lost 0 bases and J 9 bases, leaving 13 bases between the germline ends. The germline V gene has CDR1 SGHNT and CDR2 YYREEE (reference sequence). The CDR3 DNA follows: TGTGCCAGCAGCTTGGGGCAGCTAGGAGGGCAGTACTTC. It translates to CASSLGQLGGQYF.

This sequence joins TRBV28 and TRBJ1-1; D remains unclear. Per germline, CDR1 MDHEN and CDR2 SYDVKM. Trimming cost V 1 base and J 11 bases, with 11 bases left between them. This CDR3 comprises 12 residues. DNA of the CDR3: TGTGCCAGCAGTTTATTGACGCCACCGGCTTTCTTT. It codes for CASSLLTPPAFF.

The rearrangement links TRBV7-3 to TRBJ2-3; 9 bases are shared with TRBD2. CDR1 is SGHTA, CDR2 FQGTGA, per germline. Germline trimming cut 1 base from V and 4 bases from J; bases unmatched to any gene: 0. The CDR3 consists of 14 residues. As DNA, the CDR3 is TGTGCCAGCAGCTTAAGCGGGAGGGCAGATACGCAGTATTTT. Residues: CASSLSGRADTQYF. Variable domain in full (rest from reference TRBV7-3 and TRBJ2-3): GAGVSQTPSNKVTEKGKYVELRCDPISGHTALYWYRQSLGQGPEFLIYFQGTGAADDSGLPNDRFFAVRPEGSVSTLKIQRTERGDSAVYLCASSLSGRADTQYFGPGTRLTVL.

This clonotype came up many times. The chain has TRBV7-2 and TRBJ2-5; 7 nucleotides line up with TRBD2. CDR3 size: 13 residues. Germline V gene lookup returns CDR1 SGHTA and CDR2 FQGNSA. V lost 3 bases to trimming and J lost 5 bases; unmatched junction nucleotides: 3. CDR3 sequence: CASSFGGGETQYF. The CDR3 nucleotides are TGTGCCAGCAGCTTCGGGGGAGGGGAGACCCAGTACTTC.

This clonotype was recorded at least ten times. The rearrangement links TRBV27 to TRBJ2-4, with 14 bases lining up with TRBD2. V shed 8 bases and J 5 bases; nucleotides not matched to a gene: 11. The V gene's germline CDR1 is MNHEY and CDR2 SMNVEV (reference sequence). The CDR3 loop spans 17 amino acids. Written as DNA, the CDR3 is TGTGCCAGCCATTTAAAGACTAGCGGGAGGGCCGAAAACATTCAGTACTTC. Its protein product is CASHLKTSGRAENIQYF.

J is TRBJ2-7 and V is TRBV7-9; a weak D match, TRBD2 (7 bases). Trimming removed 3 bases at V and 2 bases at J, with 14 bases between. The CDR3 sequence is 15 residues long. Germline V CDR1 and CDR2: SEHNR, FQNEAQ (reference sequence). The CDR3 bases are TGTGCCAGCAGCTTCGAGGGGGGGGGACCCTACGAGCAGTACTTC. It encodes CASSFEGGGPYEQYF.

This clonotype has a count of ten or more. The chain joins TRBV11-2 to TRBJ2-3, with D uncertain. The CDR3 loop spans 14 amino acids. Per the germline V gene, CDR1 is SGHAT and CDR2 is FQNNGV. V dropped 5 bases and J dropped 0 bases, with 9 bases sitting between them. CDR3 DNA: TGTGCCAGCAGCGGACCGCTCAGCACAGATACGCAGTATTTT. It is translated as CASSGPLSTDTQYF.

Comments on this clonotype: A single base separates this from a much larger clone, so it may be a read error. The genes are TRBV28 and TRBJ2-5; TRBD1 matches 7 bases. This CDR3 is 15 amino acids long. Germline loops: CDR1 MDHEN, CDR2 SYDVKM. This CDR3 reads CASSSGTVSWETRYF. The DNA for the CDR3 is TGTGCCAGCAGTTCAGGGACAGTTAGCTGGGAGACCCGGTACTTC.

The rearrangement uses TRBV6-2 or TRBV6-3 and TRBJ2-7; the D is unclear. Between the trimmed V and J ends, which lost 6 bases and 1 base, there was a span of 13 bases. From germline, CDR1 is MNHEY and CDR2 SVGEGT. The CDR3 covers 14 residues. The CDR3 region is CASSRFLVSYEQYF. The CDR3 region has the DNA TGTGCCAGCAGCAGGTTTCTAGTGTCCTACGAGCAGTACTTC.

At least ten counts were recorded for this clonotype. The V gene is TRBV6-4, the J gene TRBJ2-3, with D hard to call. The CDR3 is made up of 13 amino acids. Germline CDR1 MRHNA, CDR2 SNTAGT. Deletions cut 2 bases from V and 2 bases from J, with 5 bases between. The CDR3: CASSDANTDTQYF. CDR3 coding DNA: TGTGCCAGCAGTGACGCCAACACAGATACGCAGTATTTT.

The chain has TRBV7-8 and TRBJ2-7, with 12 bases that match TRBD1. The CDR3 consists of 15 residues. Germline V CDR1 and CDR2: SGHVS, FQNEAQ. The J segment lost 7 bases and the V segment lost 7 bases, leaving 11 bases of the junction unmatched. The CDR3 region is CASTQPGQGAEEQYF. DNA for the CDR3: TGTGCCAGCACTCAACCGGGACAGGGGGCCGAGGAGCAGTACTTC.